What follows is one T cell receptor (beta chain) and its context. Its antigen is unknown. Treatment meaning: roughly nine-day PBMC culture with coronavirus spike peptide pools or control peptides (ViraFEST assay). PBMCs were cultured at fewer than 2.5 million per well with roughly 10 IU/ml IL-2 and 9 to 10 ug/ml peptide pools. The data are from a study of vaccination and CD4 T cells after COVID-19. The Oncomine TCR Beta short-read assay was applied to DNA of cultured CD4+ T cells. TCRdb re-analysed the PCR reads in MiXCR, keeping a single row per CDR3 protein. The sample has 7,000 to 8,500 distinct CDR3 sequences, over 55% seen once. The TCR comes from a human donor who had recovered from COVID-19. Specimen: CD4+ T cells from blood, cultured in vitro.

CDR3 coding DNA: TGTGCCAGCAGCCAAGGCCAGGGGGCAATTGGGGGCTACACCTTC. This codes for CASSQGQGAIGGYTF. The chain employs TRBV14 and TRBJ1-2; 8 bases are shared with TRBD1. J was trimmed by 8 bases and V by 1 base; bases with no gene match: 9. CDR3 length: 15 residues. Germline V CDR1 and CDR2: SGHDN, FVKESK.